This T cell receptor beta chain was obtained from a study of identical twins. Through template switching, a universal primer site was introduced, and the cDNA contained unique molecular identifiers. One entry per CDR3 protein results from TCRdb running MiXCR on the 5' RACE reads. The table includes nearly 900,000 distinct CDR3 sequences, 12% detected once. Germline CDR1 SGHRS, CDR2 YFSETQ. V gave up 2 bases and J gave up 5 bases, with 10 bases separating them. This CDR3 has 14 amino acids. Details on this clonotype: Its antigen remains unidentified.

There were only healthy Caucasians among the donors. Study-wide results and limits: The more abundant beta clonotypes in cord blood had fewer insertions, and memory repertoires did not show this. Model-predicted out-of-frame TCR alpha sharing fell below observed values in monozygotic twins.

The data also belong to a second study, concerning yellow fever vaccine responses in identical twins.

The clonotype originates from a young woman in good health. The chain recombines TRBV5-1 with TRBJ2-2; D is unresolved. Sequencing was performed on PBMCs. The CDR3 spells CASSFGYGTGELFF. CDR3 bases: TGCGCCAGCAGCTTCGGTTACGGAACCGGGGAGCTGTTTTTT. The whole variable domain, filled in from reference TRBV5-1 and TRBJ2-2, reads KAGVTQTPRYLIKTRGQQVTLSCSPISGHRSVSWYQQTPGQGLQFLFEYFSETQRNKGNFPGRFSGRQFSNSRSEMNVSTLELGDSALYLCASSFGYGTGELFFGEGSRLTVL.